Following are 17 T cell receptor beta chains from one sample sequenced in a study of blood T cell repertoires in COVID-19. The table came from immunoSEQ multiplex PCR; TCRdb's copy has only in-frame clones and leaves some out. The sample gives under 400,000 clones, about 86% of which show up once; roughly 4% is in the top ten. The sequenced material came from PBMCs or T cells enriched from blood (not recorded which). These TCRs come from a woman aged 40-49 years with acute COVID-19.

This clone has just a few counts. The rearrangement joins TRBV27 to TRBJ2-2; D possibly corresponds to TRBD2 (6 bases). Germline CDR1 MNHEY, CDR2 SMNVEV (reference sequence). V lost 4 bases, J lost 4 bases, and 19 bases lay in between. CDR3 length equals 17 residues. The CDR3 protein is CASSWARGLASTGELFF. Written as DNA, the CDR3 is TGTGCCAGCAGTTGGGCGAGGGGCCTAGCGAGCACCGGGGAGCTGTTTTTT.

This clone was picked up one time. The chain uses TRBV15 and TRBJ2-5, with 7 bases that match TRBD1. The CDR3 has 13 residues. V shed 4 bases, J shed 3 bases, and the junction held 2 bases outside the gene matches. CDR1 is LNHNV, CDR2 YYDKDF, per germline (reference sequence). The CDR3 is CATSKDRKETQYF. DNA for the CDR3: TGTGCCACCAGCAAGGACAGGAAAGAGACCCAGTACTTC. Using reference TRBV15 and TRBJ2-5 for the parts outside the CDR3, the full variable domain is DAMVIQNPRYQVTQFGKPVTLSCSQTLNHNVMYWYQQKSSQAPKLLFHYYDKDFNNEADTPDNFQSRRPNTSFCFLDIRSPGLGDTAMYLCATSKDRKETQYFGPGTRLLVL.

This rearrangement joins TRBV5-1 to TRBJ1-4, with TRBD1 matching over 7 bases. Unmatched junction bases numbered 5, after V lost 4 bases and J lost 5 bases. In germline, CDR1 is SGHRS, CDR2 YFSETQ. The CDR3 runs to 14 residues. The CDR3 spells CASSRGQKNEKLFF. The CDR3, as DNA: TGCGCCAGCAGCCGGGGACAGAAAAATGAAAAACTGTTTTTT.

This sequence joins TRBV28 and TRBJ2-7, with D possibly TRBD2 on 6 matching bases. The CDR3 has 14 amino acids. V shed 6 bases and J shed 3 bases, with 15 bases lying between them. Germline CDR1 is MDHEN and CDR2 is SYDVKM. The CDR3 loop is CASRTPGGDYEQYF. The DNA for the CDR3 is TGTGCCAGCAGAACACCCGGGGGAGACTACGAGCAGTACTTC.

The J gene is TRBJ1-2, the V gene TRBV6-2 or TRBV6-3; tentative D call: TRBD1 (5 bases). Germline CDR1 reads MNHEY; CDR2 reads SVGEGT. The V and J ends lost 2 bases and 2 bases respectively, with 9 bases between them. The CDR3 length is 14 residues. CDR3 region: CASSYGGENYGYTF. CDR3 nucleotide sequence: TGTGCCAGCAGTTACGGGGGGGAGAACTATGGCTACACCTTC.

The rearrangement joins TRBV5-1 to TRBJ2-3; 7 bases fit TRBD2. CDR1 is SGHRS and CDR2 is YFSETQ in the germline V gene. There are 16 residues in the CDR3. With V trimmed by 0 bases and J by 0 bases, 4 bases remained unmatched. For the CDR3, the DNA is TGCGCCAGCAGCTTGGGGCGTAGCGGGAGCACAGATACGCAGTATTTT. Amino acid sequence: CASSLGRSGSTDTQYF. The whole variable domain, filled in from reference TRBV5-1 and TRBJ2-3, reads KAGVTQTPRYLIKTRGQQVTLSCSPISGHRSVSWYQQTPGQGLQFLFEYFSETQRNKGNFPGRFSGRQFSNSRSEMNVSTLELGDSALYLCASSLGRSGSTDTQYFGPGTRLTVL.

This rearrangement joins TRBV6-5 to TRBJ1-2; TRBD1 is a possible D gene (6 bases). Between the trimmed V and J ends, which lost 4 bases and 7 bases, there was a span of 19 bases. The CDR3 loop spans 15 amino acids. The germline gives CDR1 MNHEY, CDR2 SVGAGI. Written as DNA, the CDR3 is TGTGCCAGCAGTTCACCGGGACACCTAACGGGTGGCTACACCTTC. This translates into CASSSPGHLTGGYTF.

In DNA form, the CDR3 reads TGTGCCAGCTCACCAACCAGTGCAAACACCATATATTTT. Encoded protein: CASSPTSANTIYF. The chain has TRBV18 and TRBJ1-3; no firm D call. CDR3 length: 13 residues. CDR1 and CDR2 (germline): KGHSH, LQKENI. The V end was cut by 2 bases, the J end by 6 bases, with 8 bases between.

In this sample, this clone turned up a few times. CDR3 DNA sequence: TGTGCCAGCAGCTTAGTTAGCGGGAGCGAGCAGTACTTC. Its protein product is CASSLVSGSEQYF. V and J are TRBV7-3 and TRBJ2-7, with 9 bases aligning to TRBD2. The CDR3 contains 13 residues. With V trimmed by 2 bases and J by 6 bases, 2 bases remained unmatched. From germline, CDR1 is SGHTA and CDR2 FQGTGA.

V and J are TRBV11-2 and TRBJ2-5; no firm D call. V was pared by 4 bases and J by 5 bases, with 14 bases between. The germline gives CDR1 SGHAT, CDR2 FQNNGV. The CDR3 contains 14 residues. The CDR3: CASSSQSSRETQYF. CDR3 nucleotide sequence: TGTGCCAGCAGCTCACAGTCATCCCGGGAGACCCAGTACTTC.

The rearrangement links TRBV3-1 (or the pseudogene TRBV3-2) to TRBJ1-3; unclear D gene. Germline CDR1 and CDR2: LGHDT and YNNKEL (reference sequence). This CDR3 is built from 16 residues. The V end was cut by 0 bases, the J end by 1 base, with 10 bases between. The CDR3 here is CASSQDRLVSGNTIYF. The CDR3 DNA follows: TGTGCCAGCAGCCAAGACAGGTTGGTTTCTGGAAACACCATATATTTT.

The CDR3 DNA reads as TGTGCCAGCAGCCGCCGACAGGGAAAGGATTATCATGAAGCTTTCTTT. Translation gives CASSRRQGKDYHEAFF. This chain uses TRBV3-1 (or the pseudogene TRBV3-2) with TRBJ1-1, with TRBD1 matching over 7 bases. The CDR3 contains 16 residues. The germline V gene has CDR1 LGHDT and CDR2 YNNKEL (reference sequence). V trimming: 4 bases; J trimming: 7 bases; junction bases outside the gene matches: 15.

V and J are TRBV2 and TRBJ1-1; D is possibly TRBD1 (5 bases). Trimming removed 11 bases at V and 1 base at J, with 14 bases between. The CDR3 consists of 13 residues. Germline loops: CDR1 SNHLY, CDR2 FYNNEI. In DNA form, the CDR3 reads TGTGCCTCACCCACCACAGGGAACACTGAAGCTTTCTTT. Protein product: CASPTTGNTEAFF. Supplemented by reference TRBV2 and TRBJ1-1, the full variable domain reads EPEVTQTPSHQVTQMGQEVILRCVPISNHLYFYWYRQILGQKVEFLVSFYNNEISEKSEIFDDQFSVERPDGSNFTLKIRSTKLEDSAMYFCASPTTGNTEAFFGQGTRLTVV.

In this sample, this clone turned up once. The chain couples TRBV6-1 to TRBJ2-1; a weak D match, TRBD1 (5 bases). The CDR3 covers 17 residues. The V gene lost 3 bases and the J gene lost 0 bases, with 15 bases spanning the gap. Germline assignment: CDR1 MNHNS and CDR2 SASEGT. CDR3 DNA: TGTGCCAGCAGTGACCTCCCAGACAGTACCTCCTACAATGAGCAGTTCTTC. This codes for CASSDLPDSTSYNEQFF.

The chain couples TRBV24-1 to TRBJ2-3; 10 bases align to TRBD2. Germline loops: CDR1 KGHDR, CDR2 SFDVKD. The CDR3 runs 16 residues. V was pared by 5 bases and J by 2 bases, with 6 bases of the junction left unmatched. CDR3 protein: CATSVVLAGVTDTQYF. For the CDR3, the DNA is TGTGCCACCAGTGTTGTCCTAGCGGGGGTCACAGATACGCAGTATTTT.

The chain combines TRBV27 with TRBJ1-3; 8 bases line up with TRBD1. Unmatched junction bases numbered 11, after V lost 4 bases and J lost 0 bases. The CDR3 consists of 18 residues. The germline V gene encodes CDR1 MNHEY and CDR2 SMNVEV (reference sequence). The CDR3, as DNA: TGTGCCAGCAGTTCGATCCCTCGGACAGGGAGCTCTGGAAACACCATATATTTT. Translating gives CASSSIPRTGSSGNTIYF.

The chain recombines TRBV7-2 with TRBJ1-2; D unresolved. The germline V gene has CDR1 SGHTA and CDR2 FQGNSA. Deletions cut 3 bases from V and 8 bases from J, with 19 bases between. The CDR3 runs to 15 residues. CDR3 in amino acids: CASSFGASRYEGYTF. DNA for the CDR3: TGTGCCAGCAGCTTCGGTGCCTCCCGCTACGAAGGCTACACCTTC.